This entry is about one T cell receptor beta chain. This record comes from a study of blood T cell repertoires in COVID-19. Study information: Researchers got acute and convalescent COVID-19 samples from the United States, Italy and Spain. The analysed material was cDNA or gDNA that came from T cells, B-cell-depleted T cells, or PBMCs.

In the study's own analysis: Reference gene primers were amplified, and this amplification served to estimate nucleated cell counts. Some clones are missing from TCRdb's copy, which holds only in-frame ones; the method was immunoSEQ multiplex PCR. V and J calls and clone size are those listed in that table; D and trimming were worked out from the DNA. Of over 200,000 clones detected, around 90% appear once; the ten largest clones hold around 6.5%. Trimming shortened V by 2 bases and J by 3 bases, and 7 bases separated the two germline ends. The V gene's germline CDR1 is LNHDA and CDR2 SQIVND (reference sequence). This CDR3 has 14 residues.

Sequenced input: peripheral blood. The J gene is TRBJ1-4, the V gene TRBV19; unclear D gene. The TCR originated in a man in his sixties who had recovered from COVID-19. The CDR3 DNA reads TGTGCCAGTAGTATAATGGCGGCTAATGAAAAACTGTTTTTT. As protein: CASSIMAANEKLFF.